The source of this T cell receptor (beta chain) is a study of cytomegalovirus exposure and HLA in healthy donors. Study conclusions and caveats: Usually a TCR sequence was rare, but some public TCRs were found in many donors.

TCRdb's copy holds only in-frame clones and misses some; the assay was immunoSEQ multiplex PCR. The sample includes fewer than 250,000 clones, 75% to 90% of them seen just once. This clone was recorded a few times. The antigen is unknown. V shed 4 bases and J 7 bases; nucleotides not matched to a gene: 7. CDR1 is SEHNR, CDR2 FQNEAQ, per germline (reference sequence). This CDR3 has 15 amino acids. The sample was PBMCs. The origin of this receptor is a woman aged 25-40 years in good health and CMV-seropositive. V usage is TRBV7-9 and J usage is TRBJ2-2, with TRBD1 matching 9 bases. The CDR3 bases are TGTGCCAGCAGCTCACGGACAGGGGCCGACGGGGAGCTGTTTTTT. This sequence encodes CASSSRTGADGELFF. The full variable domain, rest sourced from reference TRBV7-9 and TRBJ2-2, is DTGVSQNPRHKITKRGQNVTFRCDPISEHNRLYWYRQTLGQGPEFLTYFQNEAQLEKSRLLSDRFSAERPKGSFSTLEIQRTEQGDSAMYLCASSSRTGADGELFFGEGSRLTVL.